Listed below are T cell receptor beta chains from one sample, sequenced in a study of shared clonotypes between healthy human individuals. The protocol was immunoSEQ multiplex PCR, while the TCRdb copy is restricted to in-frame clones and leaves out a portion. Of roughly 2,300,000 clones listed, approximately 90% are singletons. Material: naive CD4+ T cells from PBMCs. The receptors were sampled from a man between 18 and 29 years old in good health. Some clones in this sample may be carry-over from other donors' samples. Both conserved end residues are part of each CDR3. Fields, in order: clone size, J gene, D gene, V gene, CDR3 DNA, CDR3 protein. A D gene is named only where the DNA matches it firmly. Size is omitted from some rows. Given values are once, few, many or a class for expanded clones.

- TRBJ2-7 TRBD1 TRBV25-1 TGTGCCAGCAGTAATCTTAACCGGGACAGGGGCCTCTACGAGCAGTACTTC CASSNLNRDRGLYEQYF
- TRBJ2-1 TRBD2 TRBV7-8 TGTGCCAGCAGCTTAGTCGCCCCGGGTCTAGCGGGTGGACCTTACAATGAGCAGTTCTTC CASSLVAPGLAGGPYNEQFF
- TRBJ1-2 - TRBV28 TGTGCCAGCAGTTTAGTTGGCAACTATGGCTACACCTTC CASSLVGNYGYTF
- TRBJ2-3 - TRBV28 TGTGCCAGCAGTCTCCATCGGCTGGATACGCAGTATTTT CASSLHRLDTQYF
- TRBJ2-1 TRBD2 TRBV9 TGTGCCAGCAGCGTAGACGGGAGGTATGAGCAGTTCTTC CASSVDGRYEQFF
- TRBJ2-7 - TRBV4-1 TGCGCCAGCAGCCACGCCCCCGGGACGGTGGCCTACGAGCAGTACTTC CASSHAPGTVAYEQYF
- TRBJ2-5 - TRBV2 TGTGCCAGCAGCGAGGAGACCCAGTACTTC CASSEETQYF
- TRBJ1-1 - TRBV7-8 TGTGCCAGCAGCTTAGCGGAAAACACTGAAGCTTTCTTT CASSLAENTEAFF
- TRBJ1-5 - TRBV7-9 TGTGCCAGCAGTTCAACGAAGAGGGGGGCAGGCAATCAGCCCCAGCATTTT CASSSTKRGAGNQPQHF
- TRBJ2-1 - TRBV28 TGTGCCAGCAAGCCGGGGGCGAGCTCCTACAATGAGCAGTTCTTC CASKPGASSYNEQFF
once TRBJ2-5 - TRBV30 TGTGCCTGGCGGGGTAAGCAAGAGACCCAGTACTTC CAWRGKQETQYF
- TRBJ1-2 - TRBV11-1 TGTGCCAGTAGTACTCCGGGGCTGGACTATGGCTACACCTTC CASSTPGLDYGYTF
- TRBJ1-5 - TRBV7-8 TGTGCCAGCAGCTTATCGACAGTCCACAATCAGCCCCAGCATTTT CASSLSTVHNQPQHF
few TRBJ1-5 - TRBV7-9 TGTGCCAGCAGCCCCGAGGGTATCAATCAGCCCCAGCATTTT CASSPEGINQPQHF
once TRBJ2-1 - TRBV2 TGTGCCAGCAGTCAGGCGAGCTCCCCACGGGGCTACAATGAGCAGTTCTTC CASSQASSPRGYNEQFF
- TRBJ2-3 TRBD2 TRBV7-2 TGTGCCAGCAGCTTAGTAGGGACTAGCGGGAATTCAGATACGCAGTATTTT CASSLVGTSGNSDTQYF
- TRBJ1-2 TRBD1 TRBV9 TGTGCCAGCAGCACCGGGACAGGGGATGCTGGCTACACCTTC CASSTGTGDAGYTF
- TRBJ2-1 - TRBV7-3 TGTGCCAGCAGCTTAAGTCGCGAGTCAGGGCGGATGGTCTTC CASSLSRESGRMVF
- TRBJ2-7 TRBD2 TRBV7-2 TGTGCCAGCAGCCGACCGGGGGGGTACGAGCAGTACTTC CASSRPGGYEQYF
- TRBJ1-1 - TRBV7-2 TGTGCCAGCAGCTACGGACAGCCGAACACTGAAGCTTTCTTT CASSYGQPNTEAFF
- TRBJ2-1 TRBD2 TRBV5-1 TGCGCCAGCAGCTTGGACGGGACTAGCGCCTACAATGAGCAGTTCTTC CASSLDGTSAYNEQFF
- TRBJ1-6 - TRBV10-2 TGCGCCAGCAGCCGCGGGCAGGCTGATTCACCCCTCCACTTT CASSRGQADSPLHF
- TRBJ2-3 - TRBV4-1 TGCGCCAGCAGCCAAGAGAACGGGCCCAGCACAGATACGCAGTATTTT CASSQENGPSTDTQYF
- TRBJ1-2 TRBD1 TRBV7-9 TGTGCCAGCAGCCTTGGCCACCTCGGGACAGGGGGCCCTGGCTACACCTTC CASSLGHLGTGGPGYTF
- TRBJ2-5 - TRBV4-1 TGCGCCAGCAGCCTTGCGGTTCAAGAGACCCAGTACTTC CASSLAVQETQYF
- TRBJ1-2 TRBD1 TRBV4-1 TGCGCCAGCAGCCAAGATTTTGTGATGGGGACAGTTTATGGCTACACCTTC CASSQDFVMGTVYGYTF
- TRBJ2-1 TRBD2 TRBV7-8 TGTGCCAGCAGCCAAATAGCGGGAGGGCCGGGGAATGAGCAGTTCTTC CASSQIAGGPGNEQFF
- TRBJ2-7 TRBD2 TRBV2 TGTGCCAGCAGGAAAGGGACTAGCGGTTCCTACGAGCAGTACTTC CASRKGTSGSYEQYF
- TRBJ2-7 - TRBV21-1 TGTGCCAGCAGCATGGAGGTAGGGGCCCGCGAGCAGTACTTC CASSMEVGAREQYF
- TRBJ2-1 TRBD2 TRBV18 TGTGCCAGCTCAGAGAACCAACTAGCGGGAGGGGAACAGTTCTTC CASSENQLAGGEQFF
- TRBJ1-3 TRBD1 TRBV7-2 TGTGCCAGCAGCTTAGCGGGGACAGGGCTCTCTGGAAACACCATATATTTT CASSLAGTGLSGNTIYF
- TRBJ2-5 - TRBV18 TGTGCCAGCTCACCAGCCCTCGGAGCGGAAGAGACCCAGTACTTC CASSPALGAEETQYF
- TRBJ2-7 TRBD1 TRBV5-1 TGCGCCAGCAGCTCAAACTGGGACAGCCACTACGAGCAGTACTTC CASSSNWDSHYEQYF
- TRBJ2-1 TRBD2 TRBV5-1 TGCGCCAGCAGCTTAGGGACTAGCGGCCCGAGGGAGCAGTTCTTC CASSLGTSGPREQFF
- TRBJ1-2 - TRBV4-1 TGCGCCAGCAGCCAGGGTCCCACGGTGAACTATGGCTACACCTTC CASSQGPTVNYGYTF
- TRBJ1-5 - TRBV2 TGTGCCAGCAGTGTCTCGGGGGGCAATCAGCCCCAGCATTTT CASSVSGGNQPQHF
- TRBJ2-7 TRBD1 TRBV28 TGTGCCAGCAGTTCTCCCGGGACAGGGGCGCACTACGAGCAGTACTTC CASSSPGTGAHYEQYF
- TRBJ2-1 TRBD2 TRBV7-2 TGTGCCAGCAGCTCTAGCGGGACCTCCTACAATGAGCAGTTCTTC CASSSSGTSYNEQFF
- TRBJ2-1 TRBD2 TRBV7-9 TGTGCCAGCAGCTTGGGACTAGCGGAAATAAATGAGCAGTTCTTC CASSLGLAEINEQFF
- TRBJ2-3 - TRBV21-1 TGTGCCAGCAGCAAAGCTTTCAGGGCCCTATGCACAGATACGCAGTATTTT CASSKAFRALCTDTQYF
once TRBJ1-3 - TRBV6-6 TGTGCCAGCAGTTCACTGGGTTCTGGAAACACCATATATTTT CASSSLGSGNTIYF
- TRBJ2-5 TRBD2 TRBV14 TGTGCCAGCAGCCAAGATCTCCGGGGGGGGACCCAGTACTTC CASSQDLRGGTQYF
- TRBJ1-2 TRBD1 TRBV6-6 TGTGCCAGCAGTTTGGGACAGGGGTGGTATGGCTACACCTTC CASSLGQGWYGYTF
- TRBJ2-7 - TRBV19 TGTGCCAGTAGTATTGTAGGGAGGTACGAGCAGTACTTC CASSIVGRYEQYF
- TRBJ2-1 - TRBV4-3 TGCGCCAGCAGCCCGGGACTGACCCTTGGGAATGAGCAGTTCTTC CASSPGLTLGNEQFF
- TRBJ2-7 - TRBV5-5 TGTGCCAGCAGCTTGGGGTCAGTGCTAACCTACGAGCAGTACTTC CASSLGSVLTYEQYF
- TRBJ2-7 TRBD1 TRBV18 TGTGCCAGCTCATCATCAAACGACAGGGGGTCCAACTTC CASSSSNDRGSNF
once TRBJ2-5 TRBD2 TRBV28 TGTGCCAGCAGTTTCGCCCCCGGGAGGGCCGTAGAGACCCAGTACTTC CASSFAPGRAVETQYF
- TRBJ2-7 - TRBV21-1 TGTGCCAGCAGCGAAGAGGAGGGACAGGGGGCCTACGAGCAGTACTTC CASSEEEGQGAYEQYF
- TRBJ1-1 TRBD1 TRBV9 TGTGCCAGCACCGGGACAGGGGACACTGAAGCTTTCTTT CASTGTGDTEAFF